The 5 T cell receptor beta chains below were found in one sample sequenced in a study of OX40 agonist ivuxolimab in advanced cancers. Profiling relied on immunoSEQ multiplex PCR, and the TCRdb table lists in-frame clones only, not all of them. Of just under 85,000 clones in the sample, around 84% were seen once. The sample here was CD4+ or CD8+ T cells sorted from blood, taken in a trial of the OX40 agonist ivuxolimab. All receptors come from an adult with an advanced solid tumor such as melanoma, head and neck, liver or kidney cancer.

V is TRBV11-2 and J is TRBJ2-1; 8 positions agree with TRBD2. The J segment lost 4 bases and the V segment lost 1 base, leaving 6 bases of the junction unmatched. The CDR3 consists of 16 residues. The germline CDR1 and CDR2 sequences are SGHAT and FQNNGV. The CDR3 nucleotides are TGTGCCAGCAGCTTAGCGCGGGGGGCGGGTTACAATGAGCAGTTCTTC. Translated, it gives CASSLARGAGYNEQFF.

The CDR3 nucleotides are TGCGCCAGCAGCTTGGGTCAGGGTCAGCCCCAGCATTTT. Translation gives CASSLGQGQPQHF. The chain recombines TRBV5-1 with TRBJ1-5; a weak D match, TRBD1 (5 bases). V lost 0 bases and J 6 bases, leaving 7 bases between the germline ends. Germline V gives CDR1 SGHRS, CDR2 YFSETQ. The CDR3 runs to 13 residues.

The gene calls are TRBV6-5 and TRBJ1-6, with 7 nucleotides matching TRBD1. Germline CDR1 and CDR2: MNHEY and SVGAGI. The V gene end was trimmed by 2 bases and the J gene end by 9 bases; junction bases not matched to a gene: 10. CDR3 length equals 16 residues. The CDR3 reads CASSYEPGQSLSPLHF. The CDR3 DNA sequence: TGTGCCAGCAGTTACGAGCCGGGACAGAGCCTTTCACCCCTCCACTTT.

V usage is TRBV14 and J usage is TRBJ2-5; a possible D gene is TRBD2 (5 bases). Trimming shortened V by 4 bases and J by 4 bases, and 13 bases separated the two germline ends. Germline lookup yields CDR1 SGHDN and CDR2 FVKESK. This CDR3 contains 14 residues. CDR3 amino acids: CASSPRGRRETQYF. CDR3 coding DNA: TGTGCCAGCAGCCCGAGAGGGAGACGAGAGACCCAGTACTTC.

The chain links TRBV5-1 to TRBJ2-5; maybe TRBD1 (6 bases). Germline CDR1 is SGHRS and CDR2 is YFSETQ. The V gene lost 2 bases and the J gene lost 3 bases, with 11 bases spanning the gap. The CDR3 runs to 14 residues. CDR3 nucleotide sequence: TGCGCCAGCAGCTTCGGACAGACTAAAGAGACCCAGTACTTC. Residues: CASSFGQTKETQYF.